This entry describes one T cell receptor beta chain. Its antigen is still unknown. The record originates from a study of cytomegalovirus exposure and HLA in healthy donors. Study-wide results and limits: It was reportedly the case that the classifier diagnosed cytomegalovirus status with high specificity and sensitivity. Later work showed greater clonal expansion in HLA-associated TCR beta chains than in equally common others. Most TCR sequences were rare, but some public TCRs occurred in many donors. CMV antigen specificity was confirmed in vitro for a few CMV-associated chains.

Trimming shortened V by 3 bases and J by 0 bases, and 6 bases separated the two germline ends. The CDR3 runs 14 residues. CDR1 is MNHEY and CDR2 is SMNVEV in the germline V gene (reference sequence). It was with 60 Vbeta and 13 Jbeta primers that the PCR ran. This table comes from immunoSEQ multiplex PCR, and its TCRdb copy is limited to in-frame clones, with some not included. The table lists some 130,000 clones, more than 75% of them singletons. The sequencing input was PBMCs. This clonotype was sampled from a female donor in good health and CMV-seronegative. This sequence joins TRBV27 and TRBJ2-1, with D hard to call. Here the CDR3 reads CASSFKSSYNEQFF. CDR3 DNA: TGTGCCAGCAGTTTTAAGAGCTCCTACAATGAGCAGTTCTTC.